This T cell receptor beta chain was sequenced in a study of regulatory T cells in long-lasting Graves disease. Study results and caveats: Segments TRBV28, TRBJ1-2 and TRBJ2-5 showed preferential usage in persistent disease.

This CDR3 comprises 19 residues. Germline-derived CDR1 and CDR2 are SEHNR and FQNEAQ (reference sequence). Trimming stripped 5 bases from V and 0 bases from J, with 23 bases between. Time point reported: persistent/refractory GD, antithyroid drugs over 5 years with positive TRAb. PBMC RNA served as the TCR library source. This clonotype was picked up one time. Its antigen is undetermined. Building of the TCR beta libraries involved iRepertoire HTBI primers and Arm-PCR of CDR3 regions. MiXCR, run by TCRdb on the multiplex PCR reads, gives a single entry per CDR3 protein. The data hold about 470,000 distinct CDR3 sequences, with around a fifth observed a single time.

The clonotype was recovered from a female donor with Graves disease. The sequenced sample was peripheral blood mononuclear cells (PBMCs), obtained when the disease was refractory, from a patient treated with antithyroid drugs. This chain joins TRBV7-9 and TRBJ2-4; perhaps D is TRBD1 or TRBD2 (5 bases each). In DNA form, the CDR3 reads TGTGCCAGCAGCCCACAGAACCAAGAGGGGTCCCGAGCCAAAAACATTCAGTACTTC. The encoded protein is CASSPQNQEGSRAKNIQYF. The full variable domain, completed using reference TRBV7-9 and TRBJ2-4, is DTGVSQNPRHKITKRGQNVTFRCDPISEHNRLYWYRQTLGQGPEFLTYFQNEAQLEKSRLLSDRFSAERPKGSFSTLEIQRTEQGDSAMYLCASSPQNQEGSRAKNIQYFGAGTRLSVL.